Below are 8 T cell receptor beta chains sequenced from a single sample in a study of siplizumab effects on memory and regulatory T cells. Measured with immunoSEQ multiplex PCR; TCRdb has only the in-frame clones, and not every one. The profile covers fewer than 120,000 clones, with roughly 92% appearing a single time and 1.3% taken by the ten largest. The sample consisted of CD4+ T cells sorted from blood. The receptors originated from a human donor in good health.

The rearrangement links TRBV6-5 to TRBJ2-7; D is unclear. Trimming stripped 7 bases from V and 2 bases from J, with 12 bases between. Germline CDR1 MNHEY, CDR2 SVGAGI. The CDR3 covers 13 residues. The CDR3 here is CASIRVEPYEQYF. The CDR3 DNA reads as TGTGCCAGCATTCGGGTGGAACCCTACGAGCAGTACTTC.

This CDR3 reads CASSHRRVEGEKLFF. CDR3 bases: TGTGCCAGCAGCCACCGCAGGGTGGAGGGTGAAAAACTGTTTTTT. The chain is built from TRBV7-8 and TRBJ1-4; D might be TRBD1 (5 bases). V was pared by 5 bases and J by 7 bases, with 17 bases between. The germline CDR1 and CDR2 sequences are SGHVS and FQNEAQ. CDR3 length: 15 residues.

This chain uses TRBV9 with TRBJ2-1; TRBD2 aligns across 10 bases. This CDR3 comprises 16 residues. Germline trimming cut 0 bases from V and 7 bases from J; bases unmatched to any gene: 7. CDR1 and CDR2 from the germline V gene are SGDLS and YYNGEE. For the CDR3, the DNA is TGTGCCAGCAGCGTAGCTACCCTAGCGGGGGATAATGAGCAGTTCTTC. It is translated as CASSVATLAGDNEQFF.

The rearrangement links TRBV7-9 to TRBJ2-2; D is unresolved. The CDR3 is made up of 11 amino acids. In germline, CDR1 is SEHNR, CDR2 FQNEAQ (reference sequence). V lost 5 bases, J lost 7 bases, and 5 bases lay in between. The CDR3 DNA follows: TGTGCCAGCAGCCCCCGCGGGGAGCTGTTTTTT. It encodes CASSPRGELFF.

CDR3 nucleotide sequence: TGTGCCAGCAGCTATAGAAGGGCAGGGGATAAAACTAATGAAAAACTGTTTTTT. The encoded protein is CASSYRRAGDKTNEKLFF. The chain has TRBV7-9 and TRBJ1-4, with a possible D match to TRBD1 (6 bases). Per germline, CDR1 SEHNR and CDR2 FQNEAQ (reference sequence). Trimming left V 4 bases short and J 1 base short, with 19 bases between. The CDR3 consists of 18 residues.

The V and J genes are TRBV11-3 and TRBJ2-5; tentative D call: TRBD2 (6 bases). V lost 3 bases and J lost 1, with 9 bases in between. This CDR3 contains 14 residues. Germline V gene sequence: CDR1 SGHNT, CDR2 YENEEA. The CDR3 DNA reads TGTGCCAGCAGCTTTGGAGGGGCCCAAGAGACCCAGTACTTC. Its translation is CASSFGGAQETQYF. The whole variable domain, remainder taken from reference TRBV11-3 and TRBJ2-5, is EAGVVQSPRYKIIEKKQPVAFWCNPISGHNTLYWYLQNLGQGPELLIRYENEEAVDDSQLPKDRFSAERLKGVDSTLKIQPAELGDSAVYLCASSFGGAQETQYFGPGTRLLVL.

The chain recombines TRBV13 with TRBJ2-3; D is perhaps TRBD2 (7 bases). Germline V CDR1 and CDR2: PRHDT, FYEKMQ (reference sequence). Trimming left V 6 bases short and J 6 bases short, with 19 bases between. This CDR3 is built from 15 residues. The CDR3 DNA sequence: TGTGCCAGCAGTCAAATGGGGGGGCGGGCCGATACGCAGTATTTT. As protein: CASSQMGGRADTQYF. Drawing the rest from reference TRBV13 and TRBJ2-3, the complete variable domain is AAGVIQSPRHLIKEKRETATLKCYPIPRHDTVYWYQQGPGQDPQFLISFYEKMQSDKGSIPDRFSAQQFSDYHSELNMSSLELGDSALYFCASSQMGGRADTQYFGPGTRLTVL.

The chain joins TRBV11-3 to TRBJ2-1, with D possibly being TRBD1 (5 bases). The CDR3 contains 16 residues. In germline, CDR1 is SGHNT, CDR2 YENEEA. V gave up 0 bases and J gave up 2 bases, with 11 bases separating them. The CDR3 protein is CASSLEGSGPYNEQFF. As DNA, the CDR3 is TGTGCCAGCAGCTTAGAGGGGTCAGGGCCCTACAATGAGCAGTTCTTC.